Listed here are 25 T cell receptor beta chains from one sample, sequenced in a study of blood T cell repertoires in COVID-19 (TCRdb year 2020). The library was obtained by the immunoSEQ multiplex PCR assay. As stored in TCRdb, this immuneACCESS dataset retains in-frame rearrangements with V and J assigned. A fraction of the clones does not appear; measured against another copy, unresolved V genes explain less than half of the discrepancy, and the remainder lacks a known reason. Recorded for this sample are approximately 300,000 clones; around 90% of them occurred a single time. Of the sample, 3.5% to 4.5% is held by the ten largest clones. The sequenced sample consisted of PBMCs or T cells enriched from blood (not recorded which). The receptors shown here come from a woman younger than 35 with acute COVID-19.

This clone was seen a single time. The J gene is TRBJ1-2, the V gene TRBV25-1; 9 positions agree with TRBD1. The CDR3 loop spans 15 amino acids. The ends lost 3 bases at V and 6 bases at J; junction bases unmatched: 8. The germline gives CDR1 MGHDK, CDR2 SYGVNS. The CDR3 DNA reads as TGTGCCAGCAGTGATTATAACAGGGGGCCGGATGGCTACACCTTC. Translation: CASSDYNRGPDGYTF.

The rearrangement uses TRBV2 and TRBJ1-6, with D uncertain. The CDR3 sequence is 15 residues long. The V end was cut by 3 bases, the J end by 7 bases, with 13 bases between. The germline V gene has CDR1 SNHLY and CDR2 FYNNEI. The CDR3 nucleotides are TGTGCCAGCAGTGAGGAGACGGACTACAATTCACCCCTCCACTTT. It yields the protein CASSEETDYNSPLHF.

This clone was counted a single time. The chain employs TRBV29-1 and TRBJ2-3; 9 nucleotides agree with TRBD2. This CDR3 is built from 13 residues. The V gene end was trimmed by 8 bases and the J gene end by 2 bases; junction bases not matched to a gene: 5. Per germline, CDR1 SQVTM and CDR2 ANQGSEA. CDR3 sequence (DNA): TGCAGCCTCGGCGGGAGGGCCACAGATACGCAGTATTTT. Amino acids: CSLGGRATDTQYF.

This clone was found a few times. The V and J genes are TRBV12-3 or TRBV12-4 and TRBJ2-2; D is unclear. This CDR3 has 12 residues. Trimming stripped 3 bases from V and 3 bases from J, with 2 bases between. CDR3 residues: CASSFDTGELFF. The CDR3 nucleotides are TGTGCCAGCAGTTTCGACACCGGGGAGCTGTTTTTT.

V is TRBV20-1 and J is TRBJ2-1; 10 nucleotides line up with TRBD2. Per the germline V gene, CDR1 is DFQATT and CDR2 is SNEGSKA (reference sequence). The CDR3 loop spans 16 amino acids. The ends lost 3 bases at V and 6 bases at J; junction bases unmatched: 11. The DNA of the CDR3 is TGCAGTGCTAGTGTTACCGGGACTAGCGTTGTCAATGAGCAGTTCTTC. This translates into CSASVTGTSVVNEQFF.

The chain employs TRBV24-1 and TRBJ1-3; D is perhaps TRBD1 (6 bases). The V end lost 5 bases, the J end lost 7 bases, and 11 bases lay between the germline ends. Germline CDR1 reads KGHDR; CDR2 reads SFDVKD. CDR3 length equals 13 residues. The CDR3 region is CATSGQDFNTIYF. CDR3 DNA: TGTGCCACCAGTGGACAGGATTTCAACACCATATATTTT.

The chain couples TRBV24-1 to TRBJ2-1; a weak D match, TRBD1 (6 bases). Trimming pared 4 bases from V and 4 bases from J, leaving 13 bases between. The CDR3 runs to 15 residues. Germline CDR1 and CDR2: KGHDR and SFDVKD. The CDR3 spells CATSDRDRPYNEQFF. CDR3 nucleotides: TGTGCCACCAGTGACCGTGACAGGCCTTACAATGAGCAGTTCTTC.

The chain employs TRBV9 and TRBJ2-2; tentatively, D is TRBD2 (5 bases). Germline values: CDR1 SGDLS, CDR2 YYNGEE. CDR3 length: 14 residues. V was shortened by 3 bases and J by 1 base, with 7 bases between the two germline ends. In DNA, the CDR3 is TGTGCCAGCAGCGGACGGGAGAACACCGGGGAGCTGTTTTTT. Amino acid sequence: CASSGRENTGELFF. Full variable domain (missing parts from reference TRBV9 and TRBJ2-2): DSGVTQTPKHLITATGQRVTLRCSPRSGDLSVYWYQQSLDQGLQFLIQYYNGEERAKGNILERFSAQQFPDLHSELNLSSLELGDSALYFCASSGRENTGELFFGEGSRLTVL.

The sample holds one count of this clone. The chain's CDR3 is CASSPTGVHYEQYF. The CDR3 region has the DNA TGTGCCAGCAGCCCCACCGGGGTCCACTACGAGCAGTACTTC. The chain has TRBV7-9 and TRBJ2-7; TRBD2 is a possible D gene (5 bases). CDR3 length: 14 amino acids. V was pared by 5 bases and J by 3 bases, with 14 bases between. The germline CDR1 and CDR2 sequences are SEHNR and FQNEAQ (reference sequence).

The genes are TRBV2 and TRBJ2-2, with D hard to call. Germline CDR1 and CDR2: SNHLY and FYNNEI. The CDR3 sequence is 14 residues long. V dropped 4 bases and J dropped 2 bases, with 8 bases sitting between them. Here the CDR3 reads CASSASLNTGELFF. The CDR3 DNA sequence: TGTGCCAGCAGTGCCTCCCTAAACACCGGGGAGCTGTTTTTT.

The genes are TRBV3-1 (or the pseudogene TRBV3-2) and TRBJ1-2; 10 nucleotides align to TRBD1. The J segment lost 4 bases and the V segment lost 4 bases, leaving 3 bases of the junction unmatched. The CDR3 contains 14 residues. The germline CDR1 and CDR2 sequences are LGHDT and YNNKEL (reference sequence). The CDR3 sequence: CASSPGTGAYGYTF. In DNA, the CDR3 is TGTGCCAGCAGCCCTGGGACAGGGGCCTATGGCTACACCTTC.

This chain links TRBV25-1 with TRBJ1-5; maybe TRBD1 (6 bases). The CDR3 is 16 residues long. From germline, CDR1 is MGHDK and CDR2 SYGVNS. The germline V and J ends were trimmed by 5 bases and 0 bases, with 14 bases remaining between them. CDR3 DNA: TGTGCCAGCAGTCCCCAGACAGGAGATAGCAATCAGCCCCAGCATTTT. This sequence encodes CASSPQTGDSNQPQHF. Full variable domain (missing parts from reference TRBV25-1 and TRBJ1-5): EADIYQTPRYLVIGTGKKITLECSQTMGHDKMYWYQQDPGMELHLIHYSYGVNSTEKGDLSSESTVSRIRTEHFPLTLESARPSHTSQYLCASSPQTGDSNQPQHFGDGTRLSIL.

The CDR3, as DNA: TGTGCCAGCAGTCTTCAGGGGACTAGCAATCAGCCCCAGCATTTT. Translation gives CASSLQGTSNQPQHF. The chain joins TRBV28 to TRBJ1-5; TRBD1 might be the D (6 bases). The CDR3 loop spans 15 amino acids. The germline V and J ends were trimmed by 5 bases and 0 bases, with 11 bases remaining between them. Germline CDR1 MDHEN, CDR2 SYDVKM.

The genes are TRBV19 and TRBJ2-3; 13 bases align to TRBD2. Germline values: CDR1 LNHDA, CDR2 SQIVND (reference sequence). J lost 2 bases, V lost 7 bases, and 15 bases had no gene match. The CDR3 is 19 amino acids. CDR3 amino acids: CASTPGLAGSFSLTDTQYF. The CDR3 nucleotides are TGTGCCAGTACCCCGGGACTAGCGGGATCGTTTTCCCTCACAGATACGCAGTATTTT.

The chain uses TRBV29-1 and TRBJ2-1, with TRBD2 identical over 7 bases. The CDR3 extends over 12 amino acids. Trimming at V came to 7 bases and at J to 2 bases, leaving 2 bases not matched to a gene. The V gene's germline CDR1 is SQVTM and CDR2 ANQGSEA. CDR3 coding DNA: TGCAGCGCTAGCGGAACCTACAATGAGCAGTTCTTC. Protein product: CSASGTYNEQFF.

This clone was detected only once. The CDR3 DNA reads TGTGCCAGCAGTCCTACAGGGGAGCATCAGCCCCAGCATTTT. Protein product: CASSPTGEHQPQHF. The chain combines TRBV27 with TRBJ1-5, with TRBD1 matching over 7 bases. The CDR3 is 14 residues long. Germline CDR1 and CDR2: MNHEY and SMNVEV (reference sequence). J lost 5 bases, V lost 5 bases, and 6 bases had no gene match.

The chain uses TRBV5-8 and TRBJ1-4, with TRBD1 identical over 9 bases. CDR3 length: 14 amino acids. V was pared by 3 bases and J by 5 bases, with 2 bases of the junction left unmatched. The germline V gene has CDR1 SGHTS and CDR2 YDEGEE. CDR3 amino acids: CASSYGTGNEKLFF. The CDR3 nucleotides read TGTGCCAGCAGCTACGGGACAGGGAATGAAAAACTGTTTTTT.

The CDR3 sequence is CASSLWIQRANYGYTF. The CDR3 DNA follows: TGTGCCAGCAGTCTCTGGATCCAGAGGGCTAACTATGGCTACACCTTC. The chain uses TRBV28 and TRBJ1-2; D is unclear. There are 16 residues in the CDR3. The germline gives CDR1 MDHEN, CDR2 SYDVKM. V was cut by 5 bases and J by 0 bases, with 16 bases left in between.

This clone was seen only a few times. The J gene is TRBJ1-1, the V gene TRBV11-3; a weak D match, TRBD1 (6 bases). The CDR3 totals 15 residues. CDR1 and CDR2 from the germline V gene are SGHNT and YENEEA. With 4 bases removed from V and 0 bases from J, the gap between germline ends came to 12 bases. CDR3 amino acids: CASSSWDTLNTEAFF. The CDR3 DNA is TGTGCCAGCAGCTCTTGGGACACTTTGAACACTGAAGCTTTCTTT. Complete variable domain (other parts from reference TRBV11-3 and TRBJ1-1): EAGVVQSPRYKIIEKKQPVAFWCNPISGHNTLYWYLQNLGQGPELLIRYENEEAVDDSQLPKDRFSAERLKGVDSTLKIQPAELGDSAVYLCASSSWDTLNTEAFFGQGTRLTVV.

This clone was observed a single time. The gene calls are TRBV28 and TRBJ1-4, with 7 bases lining up with TRBD1. With V trimmed by 4 bases and J by 5 bases, 31 bases remained unmatched. The CDR3 is made up of 23 amino acids. The germline CDR1 and CDR2 sequences are MDHEN and SYDVKM. The CDR3 protein is CASSSPRTGGAVYIGALNEKLFF. CDR3 DNA: TGTGCCAGCAGTTCCCCCAGGACAGGTGGAGCCGTCTATATAGGGGCCTTAAATGAAAAACTGTTTTTT.

The chain employs TRBV27 and TRBJ2-6, with D hard to call. The V gene lost 8 bases and the J gene lost 0 bases, with 8 bases spanning the gap. The CDR3 totals 14 residues. From germline, CDR1 is MNHEY and CDR2 SMNVEV (reference sequence). The CDR3 bases are TGTGCCAGCGCTAGGAGCTCTGGGGCCAACGTCCTGACTTTC. It specifies CASARSSGANVLTF. Based on the CDR3 plus reference TRBV27 and TRBJ2-6, the full variable domain is EAQVTQNPRYLITVTGKKLTVTCSQNMNHEYMSWYRQDPGLGLRQIYYSMNVEVTDKGDVPEGYKVSRKEKRNFPLILESPSPNQTSLYFCASARSSGANVLTFGAGSRLTVL.

This clone was seen just once. This chain links TRBV9 with TRBJ2-3; D is unclear. Trimming pared 0 bases from V and 0 bases from J, leaving 5 bases between. The CDR3 spans 14 residues. CDR1 SGDLS and CDR2 YYNGEE come from the germline V gene. CDR3 sequence reads: CASSVGRSTDTQYF. The CDR3, as DNA: TGTGCCAGCAGCGTAGGCAGGAGCACAGATACGCAGTATTTT.

This chain links TRBV14 with TRBJ2-7; 11 bases line up with TRBD2. V gave up 1 base and J gave up 7 bases; unmatched junction bases: 6. CDR1 and CDR2 (germline): SGHDN, FVKESK. This CDR3 contains 15 residues. The CDR3 nucleotides read TGTGCCAGCAGCCAAGCACTAGCGGGAGTAGGTGAGCAGTACTTC. Translating gives CASSQALAGVGEQYF.

The chain uses TRBV5-1 and TRBJ2-1; the D is unclear. Germline assignment: CDR1 SGHRS and CDR2 YFSETQ. This CDR3 region has 15 residues. V dropped 1 base and J dropped 7 bases, with 15 bases sitting between them. The CDR3 reads CASSLSAPRGNEQFF. In DNA, the CDR3 is TGCGCCAGCAGCTTGTCTGCCCCCCGAGGAAATGAGCAGTTCTTC.

The rearrangement links TRBV5-6 to TRBJ2-3; the match to TRBD2 covers 10 bases. The V and J ends lost 2 bases and 3 bases, in that order; junction bases with no gene match: 3. Germline V lookup: CDR1 SGHDT, CDR2 YYEEEE. CDR3 length equals 15 residues. CDR3 nucleotide sequence: TGTGCCAGCAGCTTTCTAGCGGGAGTAACAGATACGCAGTATTTT. It encodes CASSFLAGVTDTQYF.